A selection of T cell receptor beta chains follows, all from one sample in a study of CDR3 diversity in severe acne. MiXCR was run by TCRdb on the PCR reads, yielding one entry per CDR3 protein. Of approximately 97,000 distinct CDR3 sequences in the sample, around 53% were seen once. The sequenced sample consisted of blood. The source is a male donor with acne. The CDR3 runs from the conserved cysteine through the conserved F or W. A D gene is named only where the DNA matches it firmly. The size of a clone is reported for some rows only, either as once, few or many, or as a class for expanded clones.

cdr3_nt | cdr3_aa | j_call | v_call | d_call | clone_size
TGTGCCGTTCGGGACAGGGATGATTCACCCCTCCACTTT | CAVRDRDDSPLHF | TRBJ1-6 | TRBV24-1 | TRBD1 | many
TGTGCCAGCAGCCGAACGACAGGGGAGGATCAGCCCCAGCATTTT | CASSRTTGEDQPQHF | TRBJ1-5 | TRBV7-9 | TRBD1 | -
TGTGCCAGCGGTTACCGGGACAACAATGAGCAGTTCTTC | CASGYRDNNEQFF | TRBJ2-1 | TRBV6-2/TRBV6-3 | - | -
TGTGCCAGCAGTTCAGTGAACACTGAAGCTTTCTTT | CASSSVNTEAFF | TRBJ1-1 | TRBV9 | - | -
TGTGCCAGCAGCTACAGGGAGAACACCATATATTTT | CASSYRENTIYF | TRBJ1-3 | TRBV6-5 | - | -
TGCAGCGCTTGGGACAATCGGAACACTGAAGCTTTCTTT | CSAWDNRNTEAFF | TRBJ1-1 | TRBV29-1 | - | few
TGTGCCAGCAGCCCCCGCCTGGGGCAAGAGACCCAGTACTTC | CASSPRLGQETQYF | TRBJ2-5 | TRBV7-8 | - | -
TGCGCCAGCAGCCCAGCGGACGGAGCCTTAAGTTCACCCCTCCACTTT | CASSPADGALSSPLHF | TRBJ1-6 | TRBV5-1 | - | many
TGCAGTGCTTGGGGGGGATACCCCCAAGAGACCCAGTACTTC | CSAWGGYPQETQYF | TRBJ2-5 | TRBV20-1 | TRBD2 | medium-sized
TGTGCCATCGGAGAAAGGGACAGGGATAACTATGGCTACACCTTC | CAIGERDRDNYGYTF | TRBJ1-2 | TRBV10-3 | TRBD1 | few
TGTGCCAGCAGTGAGAGTGGGTGGACAGATACGCAGTATTTT | CASSESGWTDTQYF | TRBJ2-3 | TRBV2 | - | once
TGTGCCAGCAGCCATACAGGGAACGGGGAGCTGTTTTTT | CASSHTGNGELFF | TRBJ2-2 | TRBV7-8 | - | -
TGTGCCAGAACCACGTTTCGGGGAGGGAACACTGAAGCTTTCTTT | CARTTFRGGNTEAFF | TRBJ1-1 | TRBV7-9 | - | few
TGTGCCAGTACCGAGTGGACAGGGATAACGGATGGTTACACCTTC | CASTEWTGITDGYTF | TRBJ1-2 | TRBV19 | TRBD1 | -
TGTGCCAGCAGTTCCCCGTCCGCTTCTACTAGCAATCAGCCCCAGCATTTT | CASSSPSASTSNQPQHF | TRBJ1-5 | TRBV28 | - | -
TGTGCCAGCCCTACTTCCGACCGAACTAACACTGAAGCTTTCTTT | CASPTSDRTNTEAFF | TRBJ1-1 | TRBV2 | - | -
TGTGCCAGCTCACCGAAAGGGGCCTCCTACGAGCAGTACTTC | CASSPKGASYEQYF | TRBJ2-7 | TRBV18 | - | few
TGTGCCAGCAGTGTGGCGGGAGGGAGGGCAGATACGCAGTATTTT | CASSVAGGRADTQYF | TRBJ2-3 | TRBV2 | TRBD2 | many
TGTGCCATCAGTTCGGGGCAGGGGGCAAACTATGGCTACACCTTC | CAISSGQGANYGYTF | TRBJ1-2 | TRBV10-3 | TRBD1 | few
TGTGCCAGCAGCTCTAGGTCTGGCAGTTACAATGAGCAGTTCTTC | CASSSRSGSYNEQFF | TRBJ2-1 | TRBV7-9 | - | -
TGTGCCAGCAGTGAATCAGCCTCTAAGACCCAGTACTTC | CASSESASKTQYF | TRBJ2-5 | TRBV2 | - | -
TGCAGTGCCACATCAGGCAGGGGGAACACCGGGGAGCTGTTTTTT | CSATSGRGNTGELFF | TRBJ2-2 | TRBV20-1 | - | many